This T cell receptor beta chain derives from a study of cytomegalovirus exposure and HLA in healthy donors. PCR was performed using 60 Vbeta and 13 Jbeta primers. Only in-frame clones appear in the TCRdb table, and some are missing; sequencing was by immunoSEQ multiplex PCR. The data hold some 100,000 clones, with 75% to 85% observed a single time. The clonotype comes from a female donor in good health and CMV-seropositive. The sequenced sample was PBMCs.

The CDR3 sequence: CASSFIRQGRDIPRETQYF. The CDR3 DNA follows: TGTGCCAGCAGTTTCATCCGGCAGGGGCGCGATATCCCGCGAGAGACCCAGTACTTC. V and J are TRBV11-1 and TRBJ2-5, with a possible D match to TRBD1 (6 bases). Germline lookup yields CDR1 SGHAT and CDR2 FQDESV (reference sequence). The CDR3 is made up of 19 amino acids. The V and J ends lost 6 bases and 4 bases respectively, with 30 bases between them. Filled out from reference TRBV11-1 and TRBJ2-5, the complete variable domain reads EAEVAQSPRYKITEKSQAVAFWCDPISGHATLYWYRQILGQGPELLVQFQDESVVDDSQLPKDRFSAERLKGVDSTLKIQPAELGDSAMYLCASSFIRQGRDIPRETQYFGPGTRLLVL.